Listed below are T cell receptor beta chains from one sample, sequenced in a study of a mutant IDH1 vaccine in newly diagnosed glioma. Clones were read by immunoSEQ multiplex PCR, and TCRdb kept only the in-frame ones, dropping some. The sample carries 34,000 or so clones, approximately 78% recorded once. For these receptors, no antigen is known. Source: PBMCs, taken from a glioma patient whose treatment included an IDH1 peptide vaccine. The receptors shown here come from a woman between 40 and 55 years old with glioma. Each CDR3 is given without its conserved first and last residue. Only part of the rows carry a size: once, few, many, or a class if the clone is expanded.

j_call | clone_size | v_call | cdr3_aa
TRBJ1-1 | - | TRBV2 | AGGDYTEAF
TRBJ2-4 | - | TRBV19 | ASSPRGVKNIQY
TRBJ2-7 | - | TRBV7-2 | ASSAGPGVHEQY
TRBJ1-5 | - | TRBV29-1 | SVEAPGQNAQH
TRBJ2-3 | - | TRBV7-9 | ASSFPFRLAGSTDTQY
TRBJ2-3 | - | TRBV10-3 | AIGTGLTDTQY
TRBJ2-7 | once | TRBV6-5 | ASSYGERYYEQY
TRBJ1-1 | - | TRBV9 | ASSVANSMNTEAF
TRBJ1-3 | - | TRBV15 | ATSRDPNSGNTIY
TRBJ2-1 | - | TRBV13 | ASSSGWDLPF
TRBJ1-1 | few | TRBV29-1 | SATGGATAF
TRBJ2-1 | once | TRBV6-1 | ATHSGVSSYNEQF
TRBJ2-7 | once | TRBV9 | ASSPEGQLTYEQY
TRBJ1-2 | - | TRBV6-6 | ASSYGLDNYGYT
TRBJ2-7 | - | TRBV5-4 | ASSLRGAYEQY
TRBJ2-5 | - | TRBV11-2 | ASSLGRRGQETQY
TRBJ1-6 | - | TRBV30 | AWRMTGDNSPLH
TRBJ1-4 | - | TRBV7-9 | ASSSDSLKLF
TRBJ2-7 | - | TRBV2 | AIFWNYEQY
TRBJ2-5 | - | TRBV5-4 | ASSLYRGNQETQY
TRBJ2-2 | - | TRBV9 | ASSVQADTGELF
TRBJ2-2 | - | TRBV27 | ASSFIRTGGNTGELF
TRBJ1-2 | once | TRBV11-3 | ASSFGQVVSYT
TRBJ2-7 | - | TRBV7-9 | ASSLGESREQY
TRBJ2-7 | - | TRBV5-4 | ASSRAGASSYEQY
TRBJ1-4 | - | TRBV2 | ASSERRGDEKLF
TRBJ2-5 | - | TRBV2 | ASKGLAGGHSSQETQY
TRBJ2-6 | - | TRBV11-2 | ASSFAGGPSGANVLT
TRBJ1-5 | - | TRBV7-2 | ASSSRTGNQPQH
TRBJ2-5 | - | TRBV7-2 | ASSYGLAGGETQY
TRBJ2-2 | - | TRBV18 | ASSTYQNTGELF
TRBJ1-5 | - | TRBV6-1 | ASNRDSDPNQPQH
TRBJ2-3 | - | TRBV9 | ASSAQSSPNTDTQY
TRBJ1-2 | - | TRBV9 | ASSVVGTGGLYGYT
TRBJ2-3 | once | TRBV5-1 | ASSLETLQGDTQY
TRBJ2-5 | - | TRBV6-6 | ASSYPRDQETQY
TRBJ2-5 | - | TRBV6-5 | ASSYVVDSWETQY
TRBJ1-2 | - | TRBV4-1 | ASSQATGGVSYGYT
TRBJ1-2 | once | TRBV6-6 | AQSQTGDYGYT
TRBJ1-6 | once | TRBV15 | ATSRDLAREGRNSPLH
TRBJ2-5 | - | TRBV14 | ASSRTGGPQETQY
TRBJ1-3 | - | TRBV5-1 | ASSAGPKRPGGNTIY
TRBJ2-3 | - | TRBV5-5 | ASSLYGTIADTQY
TRBJ1-1 | once | TRBV4-1 | ASSLRDGLNTEAF
TRBJ2-5 | - | TRBV5-1 | ASSPPGRQETQY
TRBJ2-7 | once | TRBV15 | ATSRAGTGLNEQY
TRBJ2-7 | - | TRBV19 | ASSDRGVPYEQY
TRBJ1-2 | - | TRBV19 | ASSIERRYREYGYT
TRBJ2-5 | - | TRBV5-1 | ASSPGVAGYQETQY
TRBJ2-7 | - | TRBV29-1 | SVEAGYEQY
TRBJ2-2 | - | TRBV25-1 | ASSFRAGTGELF
TRBJ2-3 | - | TRBV19 | ASSPLLAGGTDTQY
TRBJ1-3 | - | TRBV15 | ATSGSTGNTIY
TRBJ2-1 | - | TRBV4-3 | ASSQGVAGGDEQF
TRBJ1-1 | - | TRBV5-6 | ASSLEGNTEAF
TRBJ2-3 | - | TRBV7-4 | ASSLDSGGACTDTQY
TRBJ1-6 | - | TRBV28 | ASLPGGDNSPLH